This T cell receptor beta chain comes out of a study of T-cell reconstitution after alpha-beta-depleted transplantation in children. CDR3 length: 16 residues. The V and J ends lost 1 base and 6 bases, in that order; junction bases with no gene match: 7. Germline CDR1 and CDR2: SGHTA and FQGNSA. Preparation of the TCRbeta library was carried out with unique molecular identifiers. TCRdb recomputed calls from the PCR reads with MiXCR, one row per CDR3 protein. The repertoire holds around 480,000 distinct CDR3 sequences, with roughly 33% as singletons. This receptor was obtained from a human donor who donated a stem cell graft to a child with aplastic anemia. The sequences come from PBMCs from the stem cell graft donor, collected from the stem cell graft. V and J are TRBV7-2 and TRBJ2-1; 9 bases match TRBD2. Written as DNA, the CDR3 is TGTGCCAGCAGCTTAGGCGGGAGGGCTTTTGTCAATGAGCAGTTCTTC. Translating it yields CASSLGGRAFVNEQFF.